The 32 T cell receptor beta chains reported below all come from one sample, sequenced in a study of cytomegalovirus exposure and HLA in healthy donors. The PCR made use of 60 Vbeta and 13 Jbeta primers. Sequenced by immunoSEQ multiplex PCR; TCRdb stores in-frame clones only, minus some. The sample includes fewer than 150,000 clones, around 78% of them seen just once. Material for sequencing was PBMCs. The source is a male donor in good health and CMV-seronegative.

Note on this clone: One junction end does not reproduce the germline sequence, and a read error may be involved. CDR3 DNA sequence: TGCAGCGCTAGCGGGGGCTACGAGCAGTACTTC. It specifies CSASGGYEQYF. The V and J genes are TRBV20-1 and TRBJ2-7, with TRBD2 matching over 10 bases. The CDR3 is made up of 11 amino acids. CDR1 is DFQATT, CDR2 SNEGSKA, per germline (reference sequence).

This sequence joins TRBV4-3 and TRBJ1-2; TRBD1 matches at 9 bases. Germline-derived CDR1 and CDR2 are LGHNA and YSLEER. There are 17 residues in the CDR3. The V segment lost 0 bases and the J segment 4 bases; nucleotides outside the gene matches: 9. DNA for the CDR3: TGCGCCAGCAGCCAAGATCGTGGGACAGGGACCTTCTATGGCTACACCTTC. Protein product: CASSQDRGTGTFYGYTF.

This chain uses TRBV7-6 with TRBJ1-4, with 11 nucleotides matching TRBD1. The CDR3 is made up of 15 amino acids. The germline V gene encodes CDR1 SGHVS and CDR2 FNYEAQ. V dropped 3 bases and J dropped 7; count of bases not matched to a gene: 4. The CDR3: CASSFRTGGPEKLFF. DNA of the CDR3: TGTGCCAGCAGCTTTCGGACAGGGGGCCCTGAAAAACTGTTTTTT.

This chain uses TRBV19 with TRBJ2-1; D is possibly TRBD2 (6 bases). V was trimmed by 5 bases and J by 9 bases, leaving 23 bases between them. The CDR3 contains 16 residues. CDR1 and CDR2 (germline): LNHDA, SQIVND (reference sequence). Here the CDR3 reads CASSHLLASVEGEQFF. In DNA form, the CDR3 reads TGTGCCAGTAGTCACCTCCTAGCGTCTGTAGAGGGTGAGCAGTTCTTC.

The chain uses TRBV29-1 and TRBJ2-1, with 8 bases lining up with TRBD1. The CDR3 is 16 residues long. Germline lookup yields CDR1 SQVTM and CDR2 ANQGSEA. The ends lost 6 bases at V and 4 bases at J; junction bases unmatched: 14. The CDR3 DNA follows: TGCAGCGTCAGTAAAGTAAACAGGGGGATTTACAATGAGCAGTTCTTC. This gives the protein CSVSKVNRGIYNEQFF.

This clone occurred once. V and J are TRBV13 and TRBJ2-3; TRBD1 agrees at 8 bases. Germline CDR1 is PRHDT and CDR2 is FYEKMQ (reference sequence). The J segment lost 0 bases and the V segment lost 5 bases, leaving 7 bases of the junction unmatched. The CDR3 has 16 amino acids. CDR3 amino acids: CASSEYRGASTDTQYF. The CDR3, as DNA: TGTGCCAGCAGCGAGTACAGGGGGGCAAGCACAGATACGCAGTATTTT.

The V gene is TRBV7-6, the J gene TRBJ1-2; D may be TRBD1 (6 bases). Germline values: CDR1 SGHVS, CDR2 FNYEAQ. This CDR3 region has 14 residues. Trimming left V 3 bases short and J 5 bases short, with 13 bases between. CDR3 region: CASSFSGEGYGYTF. In nucleotides, the CDR3 is TGTGCCAGCAGCTTTTCAGGGGAAGGGTATGGCTACACCTTC.

The rearrangement links TRBV11-1 to TRBJ2-1; TRBD2 might be the D (6 bases). CDR1 is SGHAT and CDR2 is FQDESV in the germline V gene (reference sequence). Deletions cut 6 bases from V and 2 bases from J, with 14 bases between. This CDR3 contains 15 residues. CDR3 nucleotides: TGTGCCAGCAGGGCGGGGCGCAGAGCCTACAATGAGCAGTTCTTC. Translated, it gives CASRAGRRAYNEQFF.

This clone was seen a handful of times. J is TRBJ2-7 and V is TRBV5-1; weak D call: TRBD2 (6 bases). This CDR3 is built from 14 residues. CDR1 and CDR2 from the germline V gene are SGHRS and YFSETQ. V lost 4 bases, J lost 7 bases, and 18 bases lay in between. The DNA for the CDR3 is TGCGCCAGCAGCCCAGGCCCCTCGGCGGGGGAGCAGTACTTC. This codes for CASSPGPSAGEQYF. The variable domain in full, with the rest retrieved from reference TRBV5-1 and TRBJ2-7, is KAGVTQTPRYLIKTRGQQVTLSCSPISGHRSVSWYQQTPGQGLQFLFEYFSETQRNKGNFPGRFSGRQFSNSRSEMNVSTLELGDSALYLCASSPGPSAGEQYFGPGTRLTVT.

V usage is TRBV9 and J usage is TRBJ2-6; TRBD1 matches at 8 bases. CDR1 and CDR2 (germline): SGDLS, YYNGEE. V shed 4 bases, J shed 4 bases, and the junction held 13 bases outside the gene matches. CDR3 length equals 18 residues. Written as DNA, the CDR3 is TGTGCCAGCAGCTCCTCGACTAGGACAGGGACCGGGGCCAACGTCCTGACTTTC. Encoded protein: CASSSSTRTGTGANVLTF.

This chain uses TRBV7-6 with TRBJ2-3, with a weak D call TRBD2 (6 bases). V gave up 1 base and J gave up 5 bases, with 10 bases separating them. CDR3 length equals 14 residues. Germline-derived CDR1 and CDR2 are SGHVS and FNYEAQ. CDR3 residues: CASSLVAARDTQYF. DNA of the CDR3: TGTGCCAGCAGCTTAGTAGCGGCACGAGATACGCAGTATTTT.

This chain joins TRBV10-3 and TRBJ1-5, with a possible D match to TRBD1 (5 bases). CDR3 length equals 14 residues. CDR1 is ENHRY, CDR2 SYGVKD, per germline. The V end was cut by 5 bases, the J end by 4 bases, with 12 bases between. The CDR3, as DNA: TGTGCCATCAGTCCTGACAGCTCAAATCAGCCCCAGCATTTT. It specifies CAISPDSSNQPQHF.

The chain has TRBV10-1 and TRBJ2-7, with 9 bases that match TRBD1. The J segment lost 10 bases and the V segment lost 5 bases, leaving 9 bases of the junction unmatched. Per germline, CDR1 WNHNN and CDR2 SYGVQD (reference sequence). This CDR3 contains 13 residues. The CDR3 region has the DNA TGCGCCAGCAGTACAGAAGGGACAGGGCGCCAGTACTTC. This sequence encodes CASSTEGTGRQYF.

Turning to this clone: Compared with germline, one end of the junction differs, possibly owing to a read error. The chain recombines TRBV4-1 with TRBJ2-3, with D tentatively TRBD2 (7 bases). Per germline, CDR1 MGHRA and CDR2 YSYEKL. This CDR3 is built from 11 residues. The CDR3 region is CACTWGGPSLF. The CDR3 DNA reads as TGCGCCTGTACGTGGGGGGGCCCCTCTCTGTTT.

The J gene is TRBJ2-1, the V gene TRBV7-9, with TRBD2 matching over 12 bases. In germline, CDR1 is SEHNR, CDR2 FQNEAQ (reference sequence). V was pared by 3 bases and J by 2 bases, with 2 bases of the junction left unmatched. The CDR3 is made up of 16 amino acids. The DNA of the CDR3 is TGTGCCAGCAGCTTGCGGACTAGCGGGACCTACAATGAGCAGTTCTTC. Its protein is CASSLRTSGTYNEQFF.

The chain uses TRBV27 and TRBJ2-7, with D unresolved. CDR1 and CDR2 (germline): MNHEY, SMNVEV (reference sequence). The CDR3 sequence is 10 residues long. Trimming stripped 6 bases from V and 6 bases from J, with 6 bases between. The CDR3 DNA sequence: TGTGCCAGCAGCCCCGGCGAGCAGTACTTC. It codes for CASSPGEQYF.

V gene TRBV29-1 combines with J gene TRBJ1-1; a possible D gene is TRBD1 (6 bases). Germline CDR1 and CDR2: SQVTM and ANQGSEA. The CDR3 consists of 14 residues. The ends were cut back, 2 bases at V and 3 bases at J, with 13 bases in the middle. CDR3 sequence: CSVESGRGYTEAFF. Written as DNA, the CDR3 is TGCAGCGTTGAATCCGGCAGGGGATACACTGAAGCTTTCTTT.

There are a few counts of this clone. This chain uses TRBV4-3 with TRBJ1-4, with 10 bases aligning to TRBD1. Trimming removed 1 base from V and 6 bases from J; junction bases left unmatched: 5. Germline V gene lookup returns CDR1 LGHNA and CDR2 YSLEER. The CDR3 consists of 16 residues. The CDR3 DNA reads as TGCGCCAGCAGCCAAGGGGCCGGGACAGGGGATGAAAAACTGTTTTTT. This translates into CASSQGAGTGDEKLFF.

The rearrangement joins TRBV7-9 to TRBJ1-1; tentative D call: TRBD1 (6 bases). CDR1 and CDR2 (germline): SEHNR, FQNEAQ (reference sequence). The CDR3 is 14 amino acids. V lost 0 bases to trimming and J lost 9 bases, with 14 bases between them. The CDR3 nucleotides are TGTGCCAGCAGCTTAGCGCTTAGGACAGAAAAAGCTTTCTTT. Its protein product is CASSLALRTEKAFF. The variable domain in full, completed from reference TRBV7-9 and TRBJ1-1, reads DTGVSQNPRHKITKRGQNVTFRCDPISEHNRLYWYRQTLGQGPEFLTYFQNEAQLEKSRLLSDRFSAERPKGSFSTLEIQRTEQGDSAMYLCASSLALRTEKAFFGQGTRLTVV.

The V call is TRBV9, the J call TRBJ2-7; 7 bases are a match to TRBD2. In germline, CDR1 is SGDLS, CDR2 YYNGEE. This CDR3 is built from 15 residues. V shed 0 bases and J 2 bases; nucleotides not matched to a gene: 5. CDR3 residues: CASSVGGGGPYEQYF. CDR3 nucleotide sequence: TGTGCCAGCAGCGTAGGGGGGGGAGGGCCCTACGAGCAGTACTTC.

This clone appeared a few times. The chain is built from TRBV5-1 and TRBJ2-7; D remains unclear. V was shortened by 1 base and J by 1 base, with 6 bases between the two germline ends. The germline gives CDR1 SGHRS, CDR2 YFSETQ. The CDR3 loop spans 13 amino acids. The CDR3 sequence: CASSLTDSYEQYF. In nucleotides, the CDR3 is TGCGCCAGCAGCTTGACAGATTCCTACGAGCAGTACTTC.

The J gene is TRBJ2-7, the V gene TRBV7-9, with TRBD1 as a possible D gene (6 bases). This CDR3 has 13 amino acids. V lost 5 bases and J 0 bases, leaving 8 bases between the germline ends. Per the germline V gene, CDR1 is SEHNR and CDR2 is FQNEAQ (reference sequence). CDR3 region: CASSGQSSYEQYF. In DNA form, the CDR3 reads TGTGCCAGCAGCGGACAGAGCTCCTACGAGCAGTACTTC.

This clone occurred once. The chain combines TRBV30 with TRBJ2-5; possible D gene TRBD1, 6 bases. Trimming cost V 3 bases and J 4 bases, with 15 bases left between them. The germline gives CDR1 GTSNPN, CDR2 SVGIG (reference sequence). The length of the CDR3 is 14 residues. The DNA for the CDR3 is TGTGCCTGGAGGGGTAGGGGGTCGCGAGAGACCCAGTACTTC. This gives the protein CAWRGRGSRETQYF.

To note about this clone: The junction departs from the called germline gene at one end, perhaps through a read error. J is TRBJ2-1 and V is TRBV7-7; 10 positions agree with TRBD2. Germline V CDR1 and CDR2: SSHAT, FNYEAQ (reference sequence). The CDR3 runs 16 residues. CDR3 protein: CASSPLERGGYNEQFF. The DNA of the CDR3 is TGTGCTAGCAGCCCCCTGGAGCGGGGGGGTTACAATGAGCAGTTCTTC.

This chain connects TRBV12-5 to TRBJ2-1, with TRBD2 identical over 12 bases. Germline CDR1 LGHNT, CDR2 FRNRAP. The CDR3 is made up of 15 amino acids. V lost 4 bases to trimming and J lost 4 bases; unmatched junction nucleotides: 2. The CDR3 DNA reads TGTGCTAGTGGTTCCGGACTAGCGGGGTACAATGAGCAGTTCTTC. Its protein is CASGSGLAGYNEQFF.

This clone was counted once. The J gene is TRBJ2-1, the V gene TRBV9; TRBD1 aligns across 7 bases. The germline gives CDR1 SGDLS, CDR2 YYNGEE. The CDR3 runs 14 residues. V lost 2 bases and J lost 5; bases outside the gene matches: 4. CDR3 sequence (DNA): TGTGCCAGCAGCGTTACAACAGGGGACAATGAGCAGTTCTTC. Encoded protein: CASSVTTGDNEQFF.

This chain's CDR3 is CASSENVWGANTEAFF. Written as DNA, the CDR3 is TGTGCCAGCAGTGAAAATGTGTGGGGCGCGAACACTGAAGCTTTCTTT. The chain recombines TRBV6-1 with TRBJ1-1; maybe TRBD1 (5 bases). CDR1 and CDR2 from the germline V gene are MNHNS and SASEGT. Trimming shortened V by 2 bases and J by 1 base, and 14 bases separated the two germline ends. CDR3 size: 16 residues.

This clone was seen a few times. The V call is TRBV23-1, the J call TRBJ1-1; 7 nucleotides match TRBD1. TRBV23-1 is recorded as an ORF, its role being uncertain. This CDR3 is built from 15 residues. V shed 5 bases, J shed 4 bases, and the junction held 10 bases outside the gene matches. CDR3 DNA: TGCGCCAGCAGTGGATGGAGGGGGCAGGGCACTGAAGCTTTCTTT. It yields the protein CASSGWRGQGTEAFF.

The genes are TRBV19 and TRBJ1-5; D possibly corresponds to TRBD1 (6 bases). With 2 bases removed from V and 6 bases from J, the gap between germline ends came to 14 bases. Looked up from germline, CDR1 is LNHDA and CDR2 is SQIVND (reference sequence). CDR3 length: 15 amino acids. CDR3 coding DNA: TGTGCCAGTAGTATAAGAGGGGGGGAAGGTCAGCCCCAGCATTTT. Protein: CASSIRGGEGQPQHF.

The gene calls are TRBV29-1 and TRBJ2-1; 7 bases map to TRBD2. The trim removed 4 bases at V and 14 bases at J, leaving 14 bases unmatched. CDR1 is SQVTM, CDR2 ANQGSEA, per germline. There are 13 residues in the CDR3. The CDR3: CSVVGWGGTGKFF. DNA for the CDR3: TGCAGCGTTGTAGGTTGGGGGGGGACTGGGAAGTTCTTC.

V usage is TRBV29-1 and J usage is TRBJ2-5, with 7 bases identical to TRBD2. The CDR3 sequence is 13 residues long. CDR1 is SQVTM, CDR2 ANQGSEA, per germline. Unmatched junction bases numbered 3, after V lost 3 bases and J lost 2 bases. The CDR3 spells CSVEGGVQETQYF. The CDR3 nucleotides read TGCAGCGTTGAGGGGGGGGTACAAGAGACCCAGTACTTC. Variable domain in full (rest from reference TRBV29-1 and TRBJ2-5): SAVISQKPSRDICQRGTSLTIQCQVDSQVTMMFWYRQQPGQSLTLIATANQGSEATYESGFVIDKFPISRPNLTFSTLTVSNMSPEDSSIYLCSVEGGVQETQYFGPGTRLLVL.

V is TRBV19 and J is TRBJ2-6, with D perhaps TRBD1 (6 bases). The CDR3 is 15 residues long. Trimming cost V 6 bases and J 5 bases, with 14 bases left between them. CDR1 is LNHDA, CDR2 SQIVND, per germline (reference sequence). The CDR3 here is CASSSQGIRANVLTF. The CDR3 coding sequence is TGTGCCAGTAGCTCCCAGGGGATTAGGGCCAACGTCCTGACTTTC.